The clone carrying this T cell receptor (beta chain) was seen just once. Antigen specificity is unknown. Then a second PCR, running roughly 6 to 12 cycles, was carried out with a sample-barcoded 5' primer and a J-beta primer mix. TCRdb reprocessed the 5' RACE reads via MiXCR and lists one record per CDR3 protein. The table records about 1.8 million distinct CDR3 sequences, just under 50% of them present only once. These data belong to a study of blood T cells in healthy people across ages. General study results and limits: Aged donors had fewer naive CD4+ cells and lower diversity than long-lived donors. Unsorted PBMCs prevented conclusive naive versus antigen-experienced comparison. Observed TCR beta diversity showed a strong correlation with the percentage of naive T cells as measured by flow cytometry.

V lost 5 bases to trimming and J lost 0 bases; unmatched junction nucleotides: 8. Per germline, CDR1 DFQATT and CDR2 SNEGSKA (reference sequence). This CDR3 has 18 amino acids. Sequenced material: blood. The chain combines TRBV20-1 with TRBJ2-3, with TRBD2 identical over 16 bases. This receptor was obtained from a woman aged 40 to 50 in good health. Here the CDR3 reads CSAPGLAGGKTSTDTQYF. The CDR3 coding sequence is TGCAGTGCTCCGGGACTAGCGGGGGGGAAAACTAGCACAGATACGCAGTATTTT.